The clone carrying this T cell receptor beta chain was recorded a few times. The antigen remains unidentified. The record originates from a study of blood T cells in healthy people across ages. V was shortened by 0 bases and J by 2 bases, with 8 bases between the two germline ends. There are 16 residues in the CDR3. The germline V gene encodes CDR1 SGHDN and CDR2 FVKESK. Study-wide findings and caveats: When one million T cells were used, diversity estimates were thought to be underestimates.

A sample-barcoded 5' primer and a J-beta primer mix were used in a second PCR of roughly 7 to 11 cycles. MiXCR was run by TCRdb on the 5' RACE reads, yielding one entry per CDR3 protein. The sample consists of 1,100,000 or so distinct CDR3 sequences, around 45% of them appearing once. This receptor was taken from a woman aged 55-70 years in good health. What was sequenced was blood. The chain carries TRBV14 and TRBJ2-6, with D unresolved. The CDR3 sequence: CASSQDRGPGANVLTF. CDR3 sequence (DNA): TGTGCCAGCAGCCAAGATCGTGGACCTGGGGCCAACGTCCTGACTTTC.